The rows below give T cell receptor beta chains drawn from one sample of a study of human T cells and chemical hapten exposure. A single record per CDR3 protein comes from TCRdb applying MiXCR to the RACE reads. The sample lists some 400,000 distinct CDR3 sequences; roughly 5.3% were seen once. Source: whole blood, taken in connection with sensitization to the hapten diphenylcyclopropenone (DPC). The receptors were gathered from a woman aged 50 to 60 with alopecia areata. Some clones in this sample may be carry-over from other donors' samples. Each CDR3 is given with its conserved first and last residue. Each record gives: CDR3 protein, CDR3 DNA, J gene, CDR3 length, clone size, V gene, D gene. D genes are given only for firm matches. Clone size appears in some rows only: once, few, many, or a class for an expanded clone.

CASRSYEQYF	TGTGCCAGCCGCTCCTACGAGCAGTACTTC	TRBJ2-7	10	many	TRBV28	.
CATTPPLYNEQFF	TGTGCCACAACTCCCCCCCTCTACAATGAGCAGTTCTTC	TRBJ2-1	13	few	TRBV28	.
CASGSFPLANRGEQYF	TGTGCTAGTGGTTCATTTCCTCTAGCGAACCGAGGTGAGCAGTACTTC	TRBJ2-7	16	.	TRBV12-5	.
CASRPGQGSNEQFF	TGTGCCAGCAGGCCGGGACAGGGGTCCAATGAGCAGTTCTTC	TRBJ2-1	14	.	TRBV7-9	TRBD1
CASSYSGQGGSNQPQHF	TGTGCCAGCAGTTACTCGGGACAGGGCGGGAGCAATCAGCCCCAGCATTTT	TRBJ1-5	17	few	TRBV6-6	TRBD1
CSARRTSGRAYEQYF	TGCAGTGCTAGAAGGACTAGCGGGAGAGCCTACGAGCAGTACTTC	TRBJ2-7	15	.	TRBV20-1	TRBD2
CASSEPPSGVHEQFF	TGTGCCAGCAGTGAACCTCCTAGCGGGGTCCATGAGCAGTTCTTC	TRBJ2-1	15	many	TRBV6-1	TRBD2
CASSHARGGELFF	TGTGCCAGCAGCCACGCCCGGGGCGGGGAGCTGTTTTTT	TRBJ2-2	13	many	TRBV3-1	.
CASRPDYYHEQYF	TGTGCCAGCAGACCAGACTACTATCACGAGCAGTACTTC	TRBJ2-7	13	many	TRBV12-3/TRBV12-4	.
CASSLERQGNEQYF	TGTGCCAGCAGCTTAGAGAGGCAGGGTAACGAGCAGTACTTC	TRBJ2-7	14	.	TRBV11-2	.
CASSSEGLYQETQYF	TGTGCCAGCAGCTCTGAGGGATTGTACCAAGAGACCCAGTACTTC	TRBJ2-5	15	many	TRBV7-9	.
CASSQDRGSPKQPQHF	TGTGCCAGCAGCCAAGATCGGGGGTCCCCGAAGCAGCCCCAGCATTTT	TRBJ1-5	16	.	TRBV4-2	.
CSARKGSVNTEAFF	TGCAGTGCTAGAAAGGGTTCTGTAAACACTGAAGCTTTCTTT	TRBJ1-1	14	few	TRBV20-1	.
CATSSQVDSPLHF	TGTGCCACCAGTTCTCAAGTAGATTCACCCCTCCACTTT	TRBJ1-6	13	many	TRBV12-3/TRBV12-4	.
CASSPRRTPNEKLFF	TGTGCCAGCAGTCCCCGGCGGACGCCTAATGAAAAACTGTTTTTT	TRBJ1-4	15	few	TRBV11-2	.
CASSLGTSWQQETQYF	TGTGCCAGCAGCCTCGGGACTAGCTGGCAACAAGAGACCCAGTACTTC	TRBJ2-5	16	few	TRBV5-6	TRBD2
CASRGQETQYF	TGTGCCAGCAGGGGCCAAGAGACCCAGTACTTC	TRBJ2-5	11	many	TRBV6-2/TRBV6-3	.
CSATTGFSTEAFF	TGCAGTGCTACGACAGGGTTTAGCACTGAAGCTTTCTTT	TRBJ1-1	13	.	TRBV20-1	TRBD1
CASSFGPWDEKLFF	TGTGCCAGCAGTTTCGGTCCCTGGGATGAAAAACTGTTTTTT	TRBJ1-4	14	many	TRBV28	.
CASGQGVTEAFF	TGTGCCAGCGGACAGGGGGTCACTGAAGCTTTCTTT	TRBJ1-1	12	few	TRBV2	TRBD1
CASSPGGNLASGANVLTF	TGTGCCAGCAGCCCGGGGGGCAACCTGGCTTCTGGGGCCAACGTCCTGACTTTC	TRBJ2-6	18	many	TRBV28	.
CAISEQKDTQYF	TGTGCCATCAGTGAGCAGAAAGATACGCAGTATTTT	TRBJ2-3	12	many	TRBV10-3	.
CASSRSRSRFGAFF	TGTGCCAGCAGTCGCTCCCGCAGTCGTTTCGGAGCTTTCTTT	TRBJ1-1	14	many	TRBV6-2/TRBV6-3	.
CASSPPGLGEQFF	TGTGCCAGCAGTCCCCCTGGACTGGGTGAGCAGTTCTTC	TRBJ2-1	13	.	TRBV28	.
CASSRQSVAEAFF	TGTGCCAGCAGCCGACAGTCTGTCGCTGAAGCTTTCTTT	TRBJ1-1	13	.	TRBV7-9	.
CASRAGSQETQYF	TGTGCCAGCAGAGCGGGGTCCCAAGAGACCCAGTACTTC	TRBJ2-5	13	.	TRBV12-3/TRBV12-4	TRBD2
CASSPNPRATNEKLFF	TGTGCCAGCAGCCCAAATCCGCGGGCAACTAATGAAAAACTGTTTTTT	TRBJ1-4	16	few	TRBV7-9	.
CASSPTLTGTDTQYF	TGTGCCAGCAGCCCGACCCTCACCGGCACAGATACGCAGTATTTT	TRBJ2-3	15	many	TRBV6-6	.
CASSGGTSGSWEQYF	TGTGCCAGCAGTGGCGGGACTAGCGGGAGTTGGGAGCAGTACTTC	TRBJ2-7	15	many	TRBV6-1	TRBD2
CASSFPGTSTQSEQYF	TGTGCCAGCAGTTTTCCCGGGACTAGCACCCAATCCGAGCAGTACTTC	TRBJ2-7	16	.	TRBV28	TRBD2
CAWTPGQQETQYF	TGTGCCTGGACCCCGGGACAGCAAGAGACCCAGTACTTC	TRBJ2-5	13	.	TRBV30	TRBD1
CASSLGTSYGETQYF	TGCGCCAGCAGCTTGGGCACTAGCTACGGGGAGACCCAGTACTTC	TRBJ2-5	15	.	TRBV5-1	.
CASSPRQFGSPLHF	TGTGCCAGCAGTCCGCGCCAGTTCGGTTCACCCCTCCACTTT	TRBJ1-6	14	few	TRBV12-3/TRBV12-4	.
CASSLETGAPGELFF	TGTGCCAGCAGCTTGGAGACAGGGGCCCCAGGGGAGCTGTTTTTT	TRBJ2-2	15	few	TRBV5-5	TRBD1
CASSSRRQETQYF	TGTGCCAGCAGCTCTAGACGGCAAGAGACCCAGTACTTC	TRBJ2-5	13	.	TRBV7-2	.
CASSFGDRGLAFF	TGTGCCAGCAGTTTTGGGGACAGGGGGCTGGCTTTCTTT	TRBJ1-1	13	many	TRBV12-3/TRBV12-4	TRBD1
CASTPAGGSPLHF	TGTGCCAGCACCCCAGCAGGGGGATCACCCCTCCACTTT	TRBJ1-6	13	.	TRBV6-5	TRBD1
CASSQGVITDTQYF	TGTGCCAGCAGCCAAGGGGTGATCACAGATACGCAGTATTTT	TRBJ2-3	14	many	TRBV3-1	.
CASSPGQNNQPQHF	TGTGCCAGCAGCCCCGGACAGAACAATCAGCCCCAGCATTTT	TRBJ1-5	14	many	TRBV7-2	.
CASSSLLATPGAPADTQYF	TGTGCCAGCAGTTCCCTACTCGCCACCCCGGGGGCCCCCGCAGATACGCAGTATTTT	TRBJ2-3	19	few	TRBV6-5	.
CASSFSTIYEQYF	TGTGCCAGCAGTTTCTCCACGATCTACGAGCAGTACTTC	TRBJ2-7	13	.	TRBV28	.
CASSHRQGAVSYNEQFF	TGTGCCAGCAGCCACAGACAGGGGGCGGTCTCCTACAATGAGCAGTTCTTC	TRBJ2-1	17	.	TRBV12-3/TRBV12-4	TRBD1
CATSKEGREHMTDTQYF	TGTGCCACCAGCAAGGAGGGGAGGGAACACATGACAGATACGCAGTATTTT	TRBJ2-3	17	many	TRBV15	TRBD2
CASSSLPPRGEQFF	TGTGCCAGCAGTTCCCTCCCACCCCGAGGGGAGCAGTTCTTC	TRBJ2-1	14	many	TRBV27	.